The 3 T cell receptor beta chains in this list originate from one sample, sequenced in a study of Graves' ophthalmopathy and Graves' hyperthyroidism (dated by TCRdb to 2017 to 2018). Sequenced using an Illumina HiSeq 2000. For repertoire sequencing, the TCR beta CDR3 regions were amplified from RNA transcripts. A first-round RT-PCR used HTBI primers with the Qiagen OneStep RT-PCR kit, followed by a second-round multiplex PCR, size selection and purification. Using fastp trimming at Q25 and MiXCR clonotype assembly, TCRdb reanalyzed the public sequencing data and kept in-frame beta chains. Rows with a matching CDR3 protein are joined into one entry that keeps the most common DNA and genes. A total of a few hundred thousand distinct CDR3 sequences appear in this sample, 35% to 40% of them only once. Of the sample, over 3.5% falls within the top ten clones. The sequenced sample was peripheral blood or thyroid tissue (not recorded which). The receptors here all came from an adult man with Graves' hyperthyroidism.

This clonotype was seen ten or more times. J is TRBJ1-1 and V is TRBV28; unclear D gene. V was clipped by 6 bases and J by 0 bases, with 11 bases between them. Per germline, CDR1 MDHEN and CDR2 SYDVKM. The CDR3 has 14 amino acids. The CDR3 here is CASRTQNMNTEAFF. The CDR3 DNA reads as TGTGCCAGCAGGACACAGAACATGAACACTGAAGCTTTCTTT.

This clonotype was detected many times. This rearrangement joins TRBV2 to TRBJ2-3, with 8 bases matching TRBD2. CDR1 and CDR2 from the germline V gene are SNHLY and FYNNEI. The CDR3 consists of 13 residues. The ends lost 6 bases at V and 4 bases at J; junction bases unmatched: 3. The CDR3, as DNA: TGTGCCAGCAGACTACTAGCGGCAGATACGCAGTATTTT. The encoded protein is CASRLLAADTQYF.

This clonotype was seen only a few times. A much larger clone differs from this one at a single base, so this may be a read error. This chain joins TRBV10-2 and TRBJ2-7, with D possibly matching TRBD2 (6 bases). This CDR3 is built from 14 residues. The germline V gene has CDR1 WSHSY and CDR2 SAAADI. Written as DNA, the CDR3 is TGCACCAGCAGTGAGTCGACGCCGGGAGCCGATCCGTACTTC. This encodes CTSSESTPGADPYF.